These T cell receptor beta chains were read from a single sample in a study of CD8 T cells in ankylosing spondylitis. TCRdb re-called the 5' RACE reads through MiXCR, storing one row per CDR3 protein. This sample has 250,000 to 400,000 distinct CDR3 sequences, with approximately 10% found just once. What was sequenced was blood, either unsorted or a sorted T cell fraction (not recorded which). All receptors derive from a female donor with ankylosing spondylitis or in good health (not recorded which). Each CDR3 is given with its conserved first and last residue. A D gene is named only where the DNA matches it firmly. Clone size is stated in some rows and not others, as once, few, many or a class when expanded.

clone size | J gene | V gene | D gene | CDR3 DNA | CDR3 protein
NA | TRBJ2-1 | TRBV24-1 | NA | TGTGCCACCAGTGATGGCTATGAGCAGTTCTTC | CATSDGYEQFF
many | TRBJ2-7 | TRBV5-1 | NA | TGCGCCAGCAGCTTGGACACGAGATACTACGAGCAGTACTTC | CASSLDTRYYEQYF
many | TRBJ2-1 | TRBV12-3/TRBV12-4 | TRBD1 | TGTGCCTCCCATGGGGACAGGGCCTACAATGAGCAGTTCTTC | CASHGDRAYNEQFF
NA | TRBJ1-1 | TRBV5-1 | NA | TGCGCCAGCAGCTTGGACCTACGGGCCACTGAAGCTTTCTTT | CASSLDLRATEAFF
few | TRBJ1-1 | TRBV20-1 | TRBD1 | TGCAGTGCGAGAACAGGGGGCGCAGGGTTTACCACTGAAGCTTTCTTT | CSARTGGAGFTTEAFF
many | TRBJ2-5 | TRBV20-1 | NA | TGCAGTGCCTCCTGGTGGGAGACCCAGTACTTC | CSASWWETQYF
many | TRBJ1-1 | TRBV20-1 | NA | TGCAGTGCTAGAACCCACCCAGGTTGGAACACTGAAGCTTTCTTT | CSARTHPGWNTEAFF
NA | TRBJ1-4 | TRBV30 | NA | TGTGCCTGGAGTGCAGGGCCTGAAAAACTGTTTTTT | CAWSAGPEKLFF
few | TRBJ2-5 | TRBV20-1 | NA | TGCAGTGCTAGAAGTCCGGACGGTAACCAAGAGACCCAGTACTTC | CSARSPDGNQETQYF
NA | TRBJ2-7 | TRBV5-6 | NA | TGTGCCAGCAGCTTGCCCCGGTACCCCTACGAGCAGTACTTC | CASSLPRYPYEQYF